Following are 17 T cell receptor beta chains from one sample sequenced in a study of CD8+CD57+ T cells in acquired aplastic anemia. Both TCR beta VDJ combination and CDR3 sequence profiling were carried out. Genomic DNA was the template for this profiling. MiXCR was run by TCRdb on the reads, yielding one entry per CDR3 protein. The sample has approximately 100,000 distinct CDR3 sequences, roughly two thirds seen once. Patients chosen for sequencing had shown CD8+CD57+ cell expansion by flow cytometry. Material: sorted CD4+, CD8+, or CD8+CD57+ T cells (not recorded which) from PBMCs. The source of these receptors is a human donor with aplastic anemia.

This chain links TRBV7-9 with TRBJ1-1; no clear D. Trimming removed 3 bases at V and 1 base at J, with 6 bases between. CDR1 and CDR2 from the germline V gene are SEHNR and FQNEAQ (reference sequence). The CDR3 is 13 amino acids. CDR3 sequence (DNA): TGTGCCAGCAGCTTGGTACAGAACACTGAAGCTTTCTTT. Amino acid sequence: CASSLVQNTEAFF.

The chain couples TRBV20-1 to TRBJ2-1; D unclear. V lost 5 bases, J lost 3 bases, and 14 bases lay in between. From germline, CDR1 is DFQATT and CDR2 SNEGSKA (reference sequence). The CDR3 is 14 amino acids. The CDR3 loop reads CSAERILGYNEQFF. Here the CDR3 DNA reads TGCAGTGCTGAGAGAATCCTAGGCTACAATGAGCAGTTCTTC.

The chain combines TRBV20-1 with TRBJ2-7, with a weak D call TRBD2 (7 bases). Germline V CDR1 and CDR2: DFQATT, SNEGSKA (reference sequence). This CDR3 has 13 residues. Trimming shortened V by 3 bases and J by 3 bases, and 12 bases separated the two germline ends. This CDR3 is CSARGASGYEQYF. The CDR3, as DNA: TGCAGTGCTAGGGGGGCTAGCGGCTACGAGCAGTACTTC.

The genes are TRBV2 and TRBJ2-1; either TRBD1 or TRBD2 may fit D (5 bases each). This CDR3 contains 14 residues. V dropped 10 bases and J dropped 8 bases, with 21 bases sitting between them. CDR1 and CDR2 from the germline V gene are SNHLY and FYNNEI. DNA of the CDR3: TGTGCCATCACCCTCCGGGGCGTAGGTTATGAGCAGTTCTTC. Protein: CAITLRGVGYEQFF.

The CDR3 sequence is CASSLLAGGGTQYF. As DNA, the CDR3 is TGTGCCAGCAGCTTATTAGCGGGAGGGGGTACGCAGTATTTT. The gene calls are TRBV7-3 and TRBJ2-3, with TRBD2 identical over 11 bases. The CDR3 length is 14 residues. V lost 2 bases and J lost 8; bases outside the gene matches: 3. Germline CDR1 SGHTA, CDR2 FQGTGA.

This clonotype was seen a handful of times. The V call is TRBV27, the J call TRBJ1-1; 9 bases line up with TRBD1. The V and J ends lost 3 bases and 1 base, in that order; junction bases with no gene match: 3. From germline, CDR1 is MNHEY and CDR2 SMNVEV (reference sequence). The CDR3 consists of 15 residues. CDR3 protein: CASSLRGQGNTEAFF. The CDR3 region has the DNA TGTGCCAGCAGTTTGAGGGGACAGGGGAACACTGAAGCTTTCTTT.

The V and J genes are TRBV7-9 and TRBJ2-1; D is ambiguous. The V end was cut by 10 bases, the J end by 9 bases, with 16 bases between. CDR1 and CDR2 (germline): SEHNR, FQNEAQ (reference sequence). The CDR3 length is 12 residues. CDR3 sequence: CAILTLSGEQFF. CDR3 sequence (DNA): TGTGCCATCCTGACCCTCTCCGGTGAGCAGTTCTTC.

Details on this clonotype: A read error is likely, as this CDR3 ends without the conserved phenylalanine or tryptophan. The V and J genes are TRBV29-1 and TRBJ1-3, with TRBD1 identical over 12 bases. The CDR3 spans 15 residues. Per the germline V gene, CDR1 is SQVTM and CDR2 is ANQGSEA. The trim removed 4 bases at V and 2 bases at J, leaving 3 bases unmatched. CDR3 sequence reads: CSVVGTGGPGNTIYL. DNA for the CDR3: TGCAGCGTTGTTGGGACAGGGGGCCCTGGAAACACCATATATCTT.

This clonotype has at least ten counts. The chain recombines TRBV11-2 with TRBJ2-2, with 7 bases aligning to TRBD2. V was clipped by 5 bases and J by 7 bases; unmatched bases: 13. CDR1 is SGHAT and CDR2 is FQNNGV in the germline V gene. The CDR3 consists of 16 residues. The DNA of the CDR3 is TGTGCCAGCAGCATTCTTGTCGGGAGGACGGTCGGGGAGCTGTTTTTT. Amino acids: CASSILVGRTVGELFF.

This clonotype occurred many times. CDR3: CASSYSTRGTGVYGYTF. The CDR3 coding sequence is TGTGCCAGCAGTTACTCTACCCGGGGCACAGGAGTCTATGGCTACACCTTC. The rearrangement uses TRBV6-5 and TRBJ1-2; TRBD1 is a possible D gene (5 bases). The CDR3 totals 17 residues. Between the trimmed V and J ends, which lost 0 bases and 4 bases, there was a span of 18 bases. Germline V gene data show CDR1 as MNHEY and CDR2 as SVGAGI.

V usage is TRBV10-3 and J usage is TRBJ2-5; the match to TRBD1 covers 7 bases. This CDR3 comprises 15 residues. Germline V gene data show CDR1 as ENHRY and CDR2 as SYGVKD. The V segment lost 8 bases and the J segment 5 bases; nucleotides outside the gene matches: 14. The CDR3 spells CAIAQGVKPGETQYF. The CDR3 DNA sequence: TGTGCCATCGCTCAGGGGGTAAAACCAGGGGAGACCCAGTACTTC.

This clonotype has more than one count but fewer than ten. The rearrangement links TRBV27 to TRBJ1-3, with 9 bases matching TRBD1. Germline lookup yields CDR1 MNHEY and CDR2 SMNVEV (reference sequence). Losses at the gene ends were 2 bases for V and 8 bases for J; bases not matched to a gene: 4. This CDR3 spans 14 amino acids. Here the CDR3 reads CASSLDRGVDTIYF. As DNA, the CDR3 is TGTGCCAGCAGTTTAGACAGGGGGGTAGACACCATATATTTT.

This sequence joins TRBV10-3 and TRBJ2-5; 11 nucleotides match TRBD1. This CDR3 region has 15 residues. J was trimmed by 0 bases and V by 11 bases; bases with no gene match: 8. Germline V gene data show CDR1 as ENHRY and CDR2 as SYGVKD. CDR3 sequence: CASRTGGRDQETQYF. The DNA for the CDR3 is TGTGCCTCGCGGACAGGGGGCCGTGACCAAGAGACCCAGTACTTC.

This clonotype was seen a few times. The CDR3: CASSMGQGYTEAFF. CDR3 DNA: TGTGCCAGTAGTATGGGACAGGGGTATACTGAAGCTTTCTTT. The rearrangement joins TRBV19 to TRBJ1-1; TRBD1 matches at 10 bases. The CDR3 is made up of 14 amino acids. Germline V gene sequence: CDR1 LNHDA, CDR2 SQIVND (reference sequence). J gave up 5 bases and V 3 bases, and 3 bases lay outside the gene matches.

This clonotype was recorded only once. The chain uses TRBV19 and TRBJ2-7, with 7 bases aligning to TRBD2. Germline assignment: CDR1 LNHDA and CDR2 SQIVND (reference sequence). With 2 bases clipped from V and 3 bases from J, the junction kept 10 bases outside the gene matches. CDR3 length: 16 amino acids. The CDR3 nucleotides are TGTGCCAGTAGTATACAGGGCGGGAGAGGAATCTACGAGCAGTACTTC. Translated, it gives CASSIQGGRGIYEQYF.

This clonotype showed up just a few times. The gene calls are TRBV2 and TRBJ1-5, with no clear D. Germline lookup yields CDR1 SNHLY and CDR2 FYNNEI. This CDR3 is built from 13 residues. Trimming took off 7 bases at V and 9 bases at J, with 16 bases between the two ends. The CDR3, as DNA: TGTGCCAGCAACGGAGGGAATCAGTTGCCCCAGCATTTT. It encodes CASNGGNQLPQHF.

This clonotype has a count of ten or more. The chain recombines TRBV4-2 with TRBJ1-2; possible D gene TRBD1, 6 bases. Trimming took off 5 bases at V and 4 bases at J, with 23 bases between the two ends. The CDR3 covers 17 residues. Germline V lookup: CDR1 LGHNA, CDR2 YNFKEQ. CDR3 loop: CASSEVTVGQGSYGYTF. In DNA form, the CDR3 reads TGTGCCAGCAGCGAAGTAACCGTAGGTCAGGGGAGCTATGGCTACACCTTC.